The clone carrying this TCR beta chain was observed many times. J gave up 6 bases and V 5 bases, and 17 bases lay outside the gene matches. CDR1 ENHRY and CDR2 SYGVKD come from the germline V gene. This CDR3 has 17 residues. TCRdb reprocessed the 5' RACE reads via MiXCR and lists one record per CDR3 protein. The sample gives under 300,000 distinct CDR3 sequences, around 7% of which show up once; around 0.9% is in the top ten. This entry comes from a study of T cells after yellow fever vaccination. This TCR derives from a man aged 25-45 years who received the YFV17D yellow fever vaccine. The sequences come from CD4+ T cells sorted from PBMCs, collected 15 days after the yellow fever booster vaccination. The chain employs TRBV10-3 and TRBJ2-7; the match to TRBD1 covers 9 bases. This chain's CDR3 is CAISFIRDREGGGEQYF. For the CDR3, the DNA is TGTGCCATCAGTTTCATCCGGGACAGGGAAGGGGGTGGCGAGCAGTACTTC.